This TCR beta chain was captured in a study of T-cell memory formation after mild COVID-19. Study-wide results and caveats: CD4/CD8 balance characterized clones contracting day 15 to 85, and CD4+ skew characterized later expanders.

The germline gives CDR1 LNHNV, CDR2 YYDKDF (reference sequence). This CDR3 comprises 16 residues. Trimming took 5 bases from V and 3 from J, leaving 18 bases between them. Each CDR3 protein is one row after TCRdb ran MiXCR on the 5' RACE reads. The sample has roughly 410,000 distinct CDR3 sequences, around 24% seen once. Of note for this clonotype: Antigen specificity is unknown.

The sequenced sample consisted of PBMCs or a T cell subset sorted from them (not recorded which). The chain is built from TRBV15 and TRBJ2-3, with D tentatively TRBD1 or TRBD2 (5 bases each). This receptor was taken from an adult woman who had mild COVID-19 (a few samples of this study predate the infection). Cell type and time point are not known. CDR3 loop: CATSEGLGLGTDTQYF. CDR3 bases: TGTGCCACCAGCGAGGGCCTGGGGCTGGGGACAGATACGCAGTATTTT.